This note documents a single T cell receptor (beta chain) sequence. Its target is not known. PCR was performed using 60 Vbeta and 13 Jbeta primers. Some clones are missing from TCRdb's copy, which holds only in-frame ones; the method was immunoSEQ multiplex PCR. This repertoire shows 150,000 or so clones, about 68% found once; its top ten account for 2.1%. CDR1 SGHRS and CDR2 YFSETQ come from the germline V gene. This CDR3 has 16 residues. V gave up 0 bases and J gave up 2 bases; unmatched junction bases: 5. This entry comes from a study of cytomegalovirus exposure and HLA in healthy donors. General study points: A missense variant in DCLRE1C was later tied to TCR beta V- and J-gene trimming.

V and J are TRBV5-1 and TRBJ1-1, with 9 bases aligning to TRBD1. Sequencing used PBMCs. The TCR originated in a man aged 30-40 years in good health and CMV-seronegative. CDR3 loop: CASSLGNRGLNTEAFF. The CDR3, as DNA: TGCGCCAGCAGCTTGGGTAACAGGGGGCTAAACACTGAAGCTTTCTTT.